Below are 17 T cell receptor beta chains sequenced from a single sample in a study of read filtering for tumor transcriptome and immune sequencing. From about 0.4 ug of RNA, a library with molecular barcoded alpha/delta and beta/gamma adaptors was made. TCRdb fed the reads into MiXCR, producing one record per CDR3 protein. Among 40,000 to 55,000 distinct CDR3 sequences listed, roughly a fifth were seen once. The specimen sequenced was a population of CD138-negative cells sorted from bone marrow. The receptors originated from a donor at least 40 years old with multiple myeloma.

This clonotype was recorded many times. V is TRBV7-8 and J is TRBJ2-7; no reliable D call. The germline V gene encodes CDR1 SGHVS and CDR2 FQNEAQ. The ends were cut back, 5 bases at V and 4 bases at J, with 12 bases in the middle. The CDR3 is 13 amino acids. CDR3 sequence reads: CASSPPQSYEQYF. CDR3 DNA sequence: TGTGCCAGCAGCCCGCCCCAGTCTTACGAGCAGTACTTC.

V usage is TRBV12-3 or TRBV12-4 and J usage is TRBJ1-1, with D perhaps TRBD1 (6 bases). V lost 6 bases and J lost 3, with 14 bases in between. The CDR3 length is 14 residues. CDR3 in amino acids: CASRNTGWDTEAFF. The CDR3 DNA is TGTGCCAGCAGGAATACAGGGTGGGACACTGAAGCTTTCTTT.

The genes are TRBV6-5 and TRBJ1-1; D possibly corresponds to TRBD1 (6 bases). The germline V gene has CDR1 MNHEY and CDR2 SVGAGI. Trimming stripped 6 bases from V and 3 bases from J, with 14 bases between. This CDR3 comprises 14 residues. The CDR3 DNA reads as TGTGCCAGCAGAAGCAGGGGCTTGGACACTGAAGCTTTCTTT. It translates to CASRSRGLDTEAFF.

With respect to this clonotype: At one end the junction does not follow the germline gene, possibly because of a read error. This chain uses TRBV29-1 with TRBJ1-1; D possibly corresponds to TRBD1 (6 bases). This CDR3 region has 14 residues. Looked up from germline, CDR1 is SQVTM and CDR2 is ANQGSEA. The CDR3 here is CGVTGGGLSTGAFF. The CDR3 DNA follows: TGCGGCGTGACAGGAGGGGGGTTGAGCACTGGAGCTTTCTTT.

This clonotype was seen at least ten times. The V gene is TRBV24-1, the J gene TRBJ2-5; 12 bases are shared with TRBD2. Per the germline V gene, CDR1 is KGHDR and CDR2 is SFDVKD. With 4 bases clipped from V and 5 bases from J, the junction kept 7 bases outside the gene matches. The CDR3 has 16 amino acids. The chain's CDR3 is CATSDSWTSGIETQYF. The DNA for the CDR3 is TGTGCCACCAGTGACTCCTGGACTAGCGGGATCGAGACCCAGTACTTC.

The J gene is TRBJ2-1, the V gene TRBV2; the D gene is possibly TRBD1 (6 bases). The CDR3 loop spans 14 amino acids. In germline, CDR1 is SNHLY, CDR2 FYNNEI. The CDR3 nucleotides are TGTGCTTACAGGGATGGGAGCTCCTACAATGAGCAGTTCTTC. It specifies CAYRDGSSYNEQFF.

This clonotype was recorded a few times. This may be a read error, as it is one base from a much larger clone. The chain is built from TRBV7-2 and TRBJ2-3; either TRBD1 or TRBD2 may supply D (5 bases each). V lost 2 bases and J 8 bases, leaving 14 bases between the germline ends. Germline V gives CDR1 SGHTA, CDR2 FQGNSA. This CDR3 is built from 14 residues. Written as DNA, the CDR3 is TGTGCCAGCAGCTTACTATGGGACGCAGGTACGCAGTATTTT. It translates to CASSLLWDAGTQYF.

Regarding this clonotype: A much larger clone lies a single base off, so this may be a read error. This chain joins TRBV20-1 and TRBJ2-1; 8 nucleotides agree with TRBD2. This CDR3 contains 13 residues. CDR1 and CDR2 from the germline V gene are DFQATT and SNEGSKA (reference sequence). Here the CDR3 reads CSITTSGYNEQFF. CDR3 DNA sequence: TGCAGCATCACAACTAGCGGTTACAATGAGCAGTTCTTC.

The CDR3 loop reads CSASQGSDEQFF. CDR3 coding DNA: TGCAGTGCTAGCCAGGGTTCGGATGAGCAGTTCTTC. This chain uses TRBV20-1 with TRBJ2-1; D perhaps matches TRBD1 (5 bases). Trimming removed 3 bases from V and 8 bases from J, with 11 bases in between. CDR1 and CDR2 (germline): DFQATT, SNEGSKA (reference sequence). This CDR3 is built from 12 residues.

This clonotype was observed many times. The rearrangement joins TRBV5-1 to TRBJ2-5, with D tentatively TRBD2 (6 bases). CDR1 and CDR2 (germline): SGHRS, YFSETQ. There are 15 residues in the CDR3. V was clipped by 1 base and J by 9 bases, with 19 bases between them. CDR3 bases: TGCGCCAGCAGCTTGATTGTTGGCCCAGGAGGGTCCCAGTACTTC. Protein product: CASSLIVGPGGSQYF.

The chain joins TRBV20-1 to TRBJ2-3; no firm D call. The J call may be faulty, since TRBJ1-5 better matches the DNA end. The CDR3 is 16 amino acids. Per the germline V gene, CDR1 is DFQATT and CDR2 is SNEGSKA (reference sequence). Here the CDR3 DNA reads TGCAGTGCTAGAGATGGGAGCGGGTCACTAGGCCCCACGCAGCATTTT. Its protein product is CSARDGSGSLGPTQHF.

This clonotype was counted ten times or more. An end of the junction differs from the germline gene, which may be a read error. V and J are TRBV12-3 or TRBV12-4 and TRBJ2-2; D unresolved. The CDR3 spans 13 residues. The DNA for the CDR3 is TGCGCCAGCAGCCAGAGGAACACCGGGGAGCTGTTTTTT. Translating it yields CASSQRNTGELFF.

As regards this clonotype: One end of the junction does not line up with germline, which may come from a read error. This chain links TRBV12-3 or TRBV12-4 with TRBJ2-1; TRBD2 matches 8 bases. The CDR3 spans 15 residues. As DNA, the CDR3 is TGTGCCAGCGGCCCAACCAGCGGGGGTTACAGTGAGCAGTTCTTC. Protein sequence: CASGPTSGGYSEQFF.

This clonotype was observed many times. The CDR3 sequence is CASSYGTSGVWDEQFF. CDR3 DNA sequence: TGTGCCAGCAGTTACGGGACTAGCGGGGTCTGGGATGAGCAGTTCTTC. The chain combines TRBV6-2 or TRBV6-3 with TRBJ2-1; 13 bases line up with TRBD2. This CDR3 has 16 amino acids. From germline, CDR1 is MNHEY and CDR2 SVGEGT. The ends lost 2 bases at V and 8 bases at J; junction bases unmatched: 6.

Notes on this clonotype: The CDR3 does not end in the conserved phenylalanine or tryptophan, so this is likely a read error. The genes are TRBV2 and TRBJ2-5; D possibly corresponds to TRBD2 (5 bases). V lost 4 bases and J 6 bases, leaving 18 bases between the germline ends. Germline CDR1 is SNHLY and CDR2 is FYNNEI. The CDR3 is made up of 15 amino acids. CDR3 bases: TGTGCCAGCAGTGCCAGTGCGGCCGTCGGGAAGACCCAGTACCTC. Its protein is CASSASAAVGKTQYL.

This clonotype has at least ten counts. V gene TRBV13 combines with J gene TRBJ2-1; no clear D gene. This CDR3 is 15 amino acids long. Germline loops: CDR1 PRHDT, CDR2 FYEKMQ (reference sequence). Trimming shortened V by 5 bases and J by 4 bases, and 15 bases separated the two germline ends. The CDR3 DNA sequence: TGTGCCAGCAGCACCCCCACGTCTAGATACAATGAGCAGTTCTTC. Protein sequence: CASSTPTSRYNEQFF.

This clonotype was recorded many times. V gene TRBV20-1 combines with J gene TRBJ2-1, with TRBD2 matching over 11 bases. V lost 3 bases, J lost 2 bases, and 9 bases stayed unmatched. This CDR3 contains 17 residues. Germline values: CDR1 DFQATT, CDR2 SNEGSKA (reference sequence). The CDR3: CSARTSGIRLTYNEQFF. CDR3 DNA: TGCAGTGCTAGGACTAGCGGGATTCGCCTTACCTACAATGAGCAGTTCTTC.